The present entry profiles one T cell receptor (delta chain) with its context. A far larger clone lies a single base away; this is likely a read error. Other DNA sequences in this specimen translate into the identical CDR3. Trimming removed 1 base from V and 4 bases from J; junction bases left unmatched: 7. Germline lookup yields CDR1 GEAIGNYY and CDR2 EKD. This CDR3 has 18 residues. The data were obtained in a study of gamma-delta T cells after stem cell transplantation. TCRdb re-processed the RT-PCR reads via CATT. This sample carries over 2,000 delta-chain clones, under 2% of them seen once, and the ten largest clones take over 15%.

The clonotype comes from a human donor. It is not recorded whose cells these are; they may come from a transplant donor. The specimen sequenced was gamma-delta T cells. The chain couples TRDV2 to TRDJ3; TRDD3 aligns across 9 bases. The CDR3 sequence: CACDTVGDRSWDTRQMFF. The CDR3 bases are TGTGCCTGTGACACAGTGGGGGATAGGTCTTGGGACACCCGACAGATGTTTTTC.